Each of the 7 T cell receptor beta chains below was sequenced from the same sample in a study of CD8 T cells in Susac syndrome (dated by TCRdb to the late 2010s). Library preparation was by the immunoSEQ multiplex PCR assay. RNA was extracted using the RNeasy kit, and roughly 0.5 to 1 ug of the RNA was reverse transcribed with random hexamers. The public reads were quality trimmed at Q25 with fastp and then assembled into clones with MiXCR by TCRdb, keeping productive beta chains. CDR3 protein sequences are deduplicated, and each keeps its most common genes and DNA. A total of 120,000 or so distinct CDR3 sequences appear in this sample, over 90% of them only once. Around 0.28% of the sample is taken by the ten largest. Material for sequencing was CD8+ T cells from PBMCs. The receptors derive from a human donor with Susac syndrome.

Here the CDR3 DNA reads TGTGCCAGCAGCGTAGGGTCCATTGGAGCCGGGGGGGGGACCCAGTACTTC. Residues: CASSVGSIGAGGGTQYF. The chain uses TRBV9 and TRBJ2-5; TRBD2 aligns across 8 bases. Germline values: CDR1 SGDLS, CDR2 YYNGEE. The junction had 14 bases not matched to a gene; V was cut back by 0 bases and J by 7 bases. This CDR3 region has 17 residues.

V gene TRBV29-1 combines with J gene TRBJ1-2; D is unresolved. In germline, CDR1 is SQVTM, CDR2 ANQGSEA. V lost 7 bases and J 7 bases, leaving 19 bases between the germline ends. The CDR3 consists of 13 residues. Here the CDR3 DNA reads TGCAGCGCCGACCGGTATGGGGAAGGTGGCTACACCTTC. Amino acid sequence: CSADRYGEGGYTF. Looking up the rest from reference TRBV29-1 and TRBJ1-2 gives the full variable domain: SAVISQKPSRDICQRGTSLTIQCQVDSQVTMMFWYRQQPGQSLTLIATANQGSEATYESGFVIDKFPISRPNLTFSTLTVSNMSPEDSSIYLCSADRYGEGGYTFGSGTRLTVV.

The chain employs TRBV10-3 and TRBJ2-7, with TRBD1 matching 11 bases. The CDR3 totals 16 residues. CDR1 ENHRY and CDR2 SYGVKD come from the germline V gene. Trimming removed 0 bases from V and 6 bases from J; junction bases left unmatched: 7. CDR3 sequence reads: CAISESRTGGSLEQYF. In DNA form, the CDR3 reads TGTGCCATCAGTGAGTCCCGGACAGGGGGCTCCCTCGAGCAGTACTTC.

V usage is TRBV7-2 and J usage is TRBJ2-3; perhaps TRBD2 as D (7 bases). Germline V gene lookup returns CDR1 SGHTA and CDR2 FQGNSA. This CDR3 spans 16 amino acids. V dropped 5 bases and J dropped 2 bases, with 17 bases sitting between them. The CDR3 loop reads CASSGLGGDSTDTQYF. CDR3 in DNA: TGTGCCAGCAGCGGATTAGGGGGGGACTCCACAGATACGCAGTATTTT.

This clonotype was recorded only once. The chain links TRBV7-9 to TRBJ2-7; TRBD1 agrees at 10 bases. The germline V gene encodes CDR1 SEHNR and CDR2 FQNEAQ (reference sequence). The CDR3 sequence is 14 residues long. J was trimmed by 6 bases and V by 5 bases; bases with no gene match: 7. The CDR3 nucleotides read TGTGCCAGCAGCCGGGGACAGGGGTCTTTCGAGCAGTACTTC. It codes for CASSRGQGSFEQYF.

The chain uses TRBV2 and TRBJ1-5; 7 bases agree with TRBD1. J lost 3 bases, V lost 10 bases, and 3 bases had no gene match. This CDR3 region has 12 residues. Germline assignment: CDR1 SNHLY and CDR2 FYNNEI. The CDR3 spells CANDRVNQPQHF. CDR3 coding DNA: TGTGCCAACGACAGGGTCAATCAGCCCCAGCATTTT.

The chain couples TRBV29-1 to TRBJ2-7; the D call may be TRBD1 or TRBD2 (6 bases each). The CDR3 is made up of 14 amino acids. V gave up 6 bases and J gave up 0 bases, with 15 bases separating them. Germline V lookup: CDR1 SQVTM, CDR2 ANQGSEA. The CDR3 loop reads CSVSERGPSYEQYF. The CDR3 region has the DNA TGCAGCGTATCGGAACGGGGGCCCTCCTACGAGCAGTACTTC.